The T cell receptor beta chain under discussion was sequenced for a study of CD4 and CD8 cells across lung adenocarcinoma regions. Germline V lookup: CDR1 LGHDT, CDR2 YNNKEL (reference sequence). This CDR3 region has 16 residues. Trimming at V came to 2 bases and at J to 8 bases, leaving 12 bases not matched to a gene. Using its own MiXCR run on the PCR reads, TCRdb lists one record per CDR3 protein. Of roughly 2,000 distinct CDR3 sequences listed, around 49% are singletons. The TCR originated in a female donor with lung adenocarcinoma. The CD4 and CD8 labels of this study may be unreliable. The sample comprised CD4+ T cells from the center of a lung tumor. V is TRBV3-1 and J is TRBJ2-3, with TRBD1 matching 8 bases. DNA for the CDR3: TGTGCCAGCAGCCAACAGACAGGGGCTTACTTAGGTACGCAGTATTTT. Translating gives CASSQQTGAYLGTQYF.